This note documents a single TCR beta chain sequence. No antigen is known for it. The second PCR ran about 6 to 12 cycles with a sample-barcoded 5' primer and J-beta primers. Every cDNA was tagged by a template-switch adaptor with 12 random nucleotides. MiXCR was run by TCRdb on the 5' RACE reads, yielding one entry per CDR3 protein. The data hold around 1.7 million distinct CDR3 sequences, with roughly 30% observed a single time. CDR1 MDHEN and CDR2 SYDVKM come from the germline V gene. The CDR3 has 13 amino acids. Trimming cost V 5 bases and J 7 bases, with 12 bases left between them. The data originate from a study of blood T cells in healthy people across ages. Study results and limitations: The recorded TCR beta diversity per million T cells decreased in a roughly linear manner with age. Donor CMV status was unknown, possibly confounding expanded clonotype changes. Because sorting was not performed, PBMCs prevented conclusive naive versus antigen-experienced comparison.

The V call is TRBV28, the J call TRBJ2-1, with D perhaps TRBD1 (6 bases). The sample consisted of blood. This receptor was identified in a woman aged 25 to 39 in good health. DNA for the CDR3: TGTGCCAGCAGTGTGGACAGACCTAATGAGCAGTTCTTC. It is translated as CASSVDRPNEQFF.